This T cell receptor (beta chain) was observed in a study of OX40 agonist ivuxolimab in advanced cancers. Study results and limitations: Researchers report that CD8+ T cells had, on average, more expanded clones than CD4+.

CDR1 SNHLY and CDR2 FYNNEI come from the germline V gene. V lost 1 base to trimming and J lost 7 bases; unmatched junction nucleotides: 4. This CDR3 has 13 residues. The protocol was immunoSEQ multiplex PCR, while the TCRdb copy is restricted to in-frame clones and leaves out a portion. The repertoire holds tens of thousands of clones, with over 65% as singletons. To note about this clone: Its antigen is as yet unknown.

The chain couples TRBV2 to TRBJ2-7; TRBD1 agrees at 7 bases. The TCR sequence derives from an adult with an advanced solid tumor such as melanoma, head and neck, liver or kidney cancer. The sequenced sample was CD4+ or CD8+ T cells sorted from blood, obtained in a trial of the OX40 agonist ivuxolimab. Written as DNA, the CDR3 is TGTGCCAGCAGTGAAGAAGGGACAGTAGAGCAGTACTTC. Translated: CASSEEGTVEQYF.